This TCR beta chain appears in the sequencing data of a study of response to subunit inactivated influenza vaccine. The study, taken as a whole, reports: Authors suggested that a seasonal influenza vaccination recruits few new T cells each time.

TCRdb independently ran MiXCR on the RT-PCR reads; one entry per CDR3 protein. The sample lists about 500,000 distinct CDR3 sequences, more than 15% occurring once. This clonotype was counted between two and nine times. Its matching antigen is unknown. V was pared by 7 bases and J by 5 bases, with 11 bases of the junction left unmatched. The CDR3 spans 15 residues. J is TRBJ2-7 and V is TRBV12-3 or TRBV12-4; 10 bases map to TRBD2. This sequence was found in a man between 50 and 75 years old who received an inactivated influenza vaccine. Sequenced here: CD4+ T cells sorted from PBMCs, sampled about 23 months after vaccination. The DNA for the CDR3 is TGTGCCAGCACCCCTGGCAAGCTAGCGGGAGACGAGCAGTACTTC. It codes for CASTPGKLAGDEQYF.